Sequencing of this TCR beta chain was carried out in a study of early T cells in non-severe SARS-CoV-2 infection. This clonotype was seen a handful of times. TCRdb used MiXCR to reprocess the 5' RACE reads, holding one entry per CDR3 protein. Among about 60,000 distinct CDR3 sequences listed, about 9.9% were seen once. The CDR3 length is 15 residues. J was trimmed by 10 bases and V by 0 bases; bases with no gene match: 7. From germline, CDR1 is SGHNT and CDR2 YYREEE (reference sequence). The origin of this receptor is an adult who was a healthcare worker with PCR-confirmed SARS-CoV-2 infection or an uninfected control (not recorded which). The sample was whole blood. The chain uses TRBV5-4 and TRBJ2-3; 11 bases match TRBD2. The CDR3 coding sequence is TGTGCCAGCAGCTTGGGACTAGCGGGGCCTGGGGCGCAGTATTTT. Protein product: CASSLGLAGPGAQYF.